The TCR beta chain described here comes from a study of somatic mutations in cytotoxic T cells in rheumatoid arthritis. As for the study in general: Patient blood (under 33 ml EDTA) was drawn right after diagnosis, before any treatment. A subset of V beta antibody-stained T-cell populations was isolated by flow sorting, reaching nearly 100% purity, and this subset included V beta1+ cells that went on to TCRB sequencing.

Study conclusions and caveats: For patients with rheumatoid arthritis, CD8+ clonality went up with age, while healthy controls showed no such change.

This clone turned up a few times. Its specificity is unknown. Assay used: immunoSEQ multiplex PCR; TCRdb lists only in-frame clones, some missing. The sample records some 17,000 clones, 65% to 85% being singletons. Germline CDR1 is SGHRS and CDR2 is YFSETQ. Between the trimmed V and J ends, which lost 4 bases and 1 base, there was a span of 9 bases. The CDR3 has 14 amino acids. The sequenced sample was CD8+ T cells sorted from blood. The sequence came from an adult with rheumatoid arthritis. The chain joins TRBV5-1 to TRBJ2-4; no clear D. CDR3 DNA sequence: TGCGCCAGCAGCGACGTGATGGCCAAAAACATTCAGTACTTC. Encoded protein: CASSDVMAKNIQYF. The full variable domain, in which reference TRBV5-1 and TRBJ2-4 provide the parts outside the CDR3, is KAGVTQTPRYLIKTRGQQVTLSCSPISGHRSVSWYQQTPGQGLQFLFEYFSETQRNKGNFPGRFSGRQFSNSRSEMNVSTLELGDSALYLCASSDVMAKNIQYFGAGTRLSVL.